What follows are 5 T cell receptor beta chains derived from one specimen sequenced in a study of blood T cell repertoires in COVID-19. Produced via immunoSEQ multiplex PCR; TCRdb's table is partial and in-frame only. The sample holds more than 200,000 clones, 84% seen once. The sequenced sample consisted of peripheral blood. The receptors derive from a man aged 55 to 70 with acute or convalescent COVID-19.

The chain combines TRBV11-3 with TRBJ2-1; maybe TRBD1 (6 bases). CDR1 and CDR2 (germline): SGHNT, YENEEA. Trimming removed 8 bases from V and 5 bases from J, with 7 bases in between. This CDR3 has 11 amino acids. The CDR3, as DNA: TGTGCCAGCGGGACAAACAATGAGCAGTTCTTC. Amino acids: CASGTNNEQFF.

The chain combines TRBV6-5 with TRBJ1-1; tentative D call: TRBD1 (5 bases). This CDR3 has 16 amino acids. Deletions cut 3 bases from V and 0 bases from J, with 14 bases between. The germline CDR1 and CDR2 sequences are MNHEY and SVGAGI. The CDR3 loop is CASSYSSTVMNTEAFF. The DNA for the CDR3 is TGTGCCAGCAGTTATTCCTCGACAGTTATGAACACTGAAGCTTTCTTT.

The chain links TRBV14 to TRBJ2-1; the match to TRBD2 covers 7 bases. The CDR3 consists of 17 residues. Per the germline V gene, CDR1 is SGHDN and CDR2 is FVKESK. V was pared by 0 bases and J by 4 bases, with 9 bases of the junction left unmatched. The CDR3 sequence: CASSQEGWEGLYNEQFF. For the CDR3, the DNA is TGTGCCAGCAGCCAAGAGGGGTGGGAGGGCCTTTACAATGAGCAGTTCTTC.

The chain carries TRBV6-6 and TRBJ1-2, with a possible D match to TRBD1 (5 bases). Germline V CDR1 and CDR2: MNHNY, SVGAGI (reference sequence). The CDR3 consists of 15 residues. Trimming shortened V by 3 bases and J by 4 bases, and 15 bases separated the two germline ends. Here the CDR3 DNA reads TGTGCCAGCAGTTATGGCTGGGCGGGGACCTATGGCTACACCTTC. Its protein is CASSYGWAGTYGYTF.

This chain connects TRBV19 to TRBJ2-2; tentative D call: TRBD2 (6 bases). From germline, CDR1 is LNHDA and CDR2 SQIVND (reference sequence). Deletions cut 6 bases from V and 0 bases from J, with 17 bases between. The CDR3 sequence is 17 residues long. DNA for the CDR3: TGTGCCAGTAGCCTGGCCCCCGGGAGACCGAACACCGGGGAGCTGTTTTTT. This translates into CASSLAPGRPNTGELFF.